One and the same sample provided the 30 T cell receptor beta chains below, sequenced in a study of cytomegalovirus exposure and HLA in healthy donors. The PCR employed 60 Vbeta primers together with 13 Jbeta primers. Generated by immunoSEQ multiplex PCR, the TCRdb table keeps only in-frame clones and is missing some. The sample consists of over 95,000 clones, 75% to 80% of them appearing once. The sample consisted of PBMCs. The receptor source for this set is a woman aged 35 to 49 in good health and CMV-seropositive.

This clone was seen once. The chain couples TRBV1 to TRBJ2-7; TRBD2 is taken as the D call from the table, unchecked against the DNA. TRBV1 is termed a pseudogene. This CDR3 is 19 amino acids long. CDR3 nucleotides: TGCACCAGCAGCCAAGAGGGCGGGGGATTGCCGCCGGGCTCCTACGAGCAGTACTTC. Amino acid sequence: CTSSQEGGGLPPGSYEQYF.

This clone was counted only a few times. This chain uses TRBV19 with TRBJ1-1, with a tentative D call TRBD1 (5 bases). This CDR3 is built from 14 residues. V dropped 6 bases and J dropped 1 base, with 12 bases sitting between them. The V gene's germline CDR1 is LNHDA and CDR2 SQIVND (reference sequence). CDR3 bases: TGTGCCAGTAGGGACATCTACCCGAACACTGAAGCTTTCTTT. Its translation: CASRDIYPNTEAFF.

This clone was observed a single time. The rearrangement uses TRBV5-4 and TRBJ1-6; 7 bases are a match to TRBD1. The ends lost 9 bases at V and 0 bases at J; junction bases unmatched: 6. The CDR3 has 15 residues. Per germline, CDR1 SGHNT and CDR2 YYREEE (reference sequence). The DNA of the CDR3 is TGTGCCACTAGACAGGGAAGCTCCTATAATTCACCCCTCCACTTT. It translates to CATRQGSSYNSPLHF.

This clone was seen only once. The V gene is TRBV7-2, the J gene TRBJ1-5; 8 bases align to TRBD1. The ends lost 4 bases at V and 4 bases at J; junction bases unmatched: 6. Germline lookup yields CDR1 SGHTA and CDR2 FQGNSA. The CDR3 runs 15 residues. The CDR3 DNA reads as TGTGCCAGCAGCTCAGGACAGGGTGTTAATCAGCCCCAGCATTTT. Protein sequence: CASSSGQGVNQPQHF. Full variable domain (outside the CDR3, taken from reference TRBV7-2 and TRBJ1-5): GAGVSQSPSNKVTEKGKDVELRCDPISGHTALYWYRQSLGQGLEFLIYFQGNSAPDKSGLPSDRFSAERTGGSVSTLTIQRTQQEDSAVYLCASSSGQGVNQPQHFGDGTRLSIL.

This clone was detected only a few times. V gene TRBV5-1 combines with J gene TRBJ2-2; D is unresolved. Germline CDR1 is SGHRS and CDR2 is YFSETQ. Trimming took 1 base from V and 4 from J, leaving 11 bases between them. The CDR3 totals 15 residues. The CDR3 DNA is TGCGCCAGCAGCTTGACGAGAATTGTCACCGGGGAGCTGTTTTTT. Translation: CASSLTRIVTGELFF.

The chain is built from TRBV19 and TRBJ2-7; 7 bases line up with TRBD1. V dropped 5 bases and J dropped 4; count of bases not matched to a gene: 11. The CDR3 is made up of 15 amino acids. Per germline, CDR1 LNHDA and CDR2 SQIVND (reference sequence). DNA for the CDR3: TGTGCCAGTAGTCCTTCCGGGACAGAAAAATACGAGCAGTACTTC. This gives the protein CASSPSGTEKYEQYF.

CDR3 DNA: TGTGCCAGCAGTCAGGGTGTGGTGAACACTGAAGCTTTCTTT. It yields the protein CASSQGVVNTEAFF. The chain has TRBV6-1 and TRBJ1-1; D might be TRBD1 (5 bases). V was cut by 5 bases and J by 0 bases, with 10 bases left in between. The CDR3 has 14 residues. Germline CDR1 reads MNHNS; CDR2 reads SASEGT.

This clone was detected a few times. The chain has TRBV7-9 and TRBJ1-1, with TRBD1 identical over 9 bases. In germline, CDR1 is SEHNR, CDR2 FQNEAQ (reference sequence). V trimming: 5 bases; J trimming: 1 base; junction bases outside the gene matches: 5. This CDR3 contains 15 residues. The CDR3 sequence is CASSPGQGWNTEAFF. The CDR3 region has the DNA TGTGCCAGCAGCCCGGGACAGGGATGGAACACTGAAGCTTTCTTT.

This sequence joins TRBV10-2 and TRBJ1-2; a weak D match, TRBD1 (6 bases). Germline CDR1 is WSHSY and CDR2 is SAAADI. The CDR3 runs 15 residues. V shed 3 bases and J shed 0 bases, with 11 bases lying between them. CDR3 residues: CASSDPAGANYGYTF. The CDR3 DNA reads TGCGCCAGCAGTGACCCGGCAGGGGCTAACTATGGCTACACCTTC.

The chain links TRBV19 to TRBJ2-7; maybe TRBD2 (6 bases). This CDR3 spans 17 amino acids. Trimming took off 7 bases at V and 2 bases at J, with 24 bases between the two ends. Germline values: CDR1 LNHDA, CDR2 SQIVND (reference sequence). DNA of the CDR3: TGTGCCAGTACCCCTTCCCCCTCGGGGAGGTTCGCCTACGAGCAGTACTTC. It yields the protein CASTPSPSGRFAYEQYF.

This chain joins TRBV19 and TRBJ1-1, with TRBD1 matching over 11 bases. V lost 9 bases to trimming and J lost 5 bases; unmatched junction nucleotides: 5. The CDR3 spans 13 residues. Germline V CDR1 and CDR2: LNHDA, SQIVND (reference sequence). CDR3 sequence reads: CASRDRGYTEAFF. CDR3 DNA: TGTGCCAGCAGGGACAGGGGGTATACTGAAGCTTTCTTT.

This clone was counted between two and nine times. CDR3 region: CASSASQGRSNTGELFF. Written as DNA, the CDR3 is TGTGCCAGCAGCGCTAGTCAGGGAAGGTCGAACACCGGGGAGCTGTTTTTT. The chain couples TRBV9 to TRBJ2-2; maybe TRBD1 (5 bases). The germline gives CDR1 SGDLS, CDR2 YYNGEE. The CDR3 runs 17 residues. V was clipped by 3 bases and J by 0 bases, with 15 bases between them. Complete variable domain (other parts from reference TRBV9 and TRBJ2-2): DSGVTQTPKHLITATGQRVTLRCSPRSGDLSVYWYQQSLDQGLQFLIQYYNGEERAKGNILERFSAQQFPDLHSELNLSSLELGDSALYFCASSASQGRSNTGELFFGEGSRLTVL.

This clone came up once. Written as DNA, the CDR3 is TGTGCCAGCAGCTCCACAGGGGTCATGGGGAATGAGCAGTTCTTC. Translated, it gives CASSSTGVMGNEQFF. The V gene is TRBV11-1, the J gene TRBJ2-1; 7 positions match TRBD1. Germline CDR1 SGHAT, CDR2 FQDESV (reference sequence). The CDR3 runs to 15 residues. J was trimmed by 7 bases and V by 4 bases; bases with no gene match: 10.

The V and J genes are TRBV5-1 and TRBJ1-1; tentative D call: TRBD1 (6 bases). With 2 bases removed from V and 5 bases from J, the gap between germline ends came to 13 bases. This CDR3 has 14 residues. Germline lookup yields CDR1 SGHRS and CDR2 YFSETQ. The CDR3 nucleotides read TGCGCCAGCAGCTTCGCAGGGGTGGCAACTGAAGCTTTCTTT. Amino acid sequence: CASSFAGVATEAFF.

This chain joins TRBV7-9 and TRBJ2-5; D remains unclear. CDR1 is SEHNR, CDR2 FQNEAQ, per germline (reference sequence). This CDR3 has 16 residues. The V gene lost 2 bases and the J gene lost 0 bases, with 13 bases spanning the gap. CDR3 loop: CASSLLLNLYQETQYF. CDR3 coding DNA: TGTGCCAGCAGCTTACTCCTAAACTTGTACCAAGAGACCCAGTACTTC.

This clone was detected only a few times. J is TRBJ2-7 and V is TRBV4-2; TRBD2 matches at 11 bases. CDR1 is LGHNA and CDR2 is YNFKEQ in the germline V gene. Trimming at V came to 2 bases and at J to 3 bases, leaving 6 bases not matched to a gene. The CDR3 is 16 residues long. CDR3 DNA sequence: TGTGCCAGCAGCCAAAATAGCGGGGGGGACTACTACGAGCAGTACTTC. It yields the protein CASSQNSGGDYYEQYF.

The chain recombines TRBV6-1 with TRBJ1-5; no clear D. Deletions cut 6 bases from V and 3 bases from J, with 15 bases between. The germline V gene encodes CDR1 MNHNS and CDR2 SASEGT. This CDR3 region has 15 residues. This CDR3 reads CASSQSGHLNQPQHF. The CDR3 nucleotides are TGTGCCAGCAGCCAATCGGGTCACCTCAATCAGCCCCAGCATTTT.

A single count supports this clone. V and J are TRBV7-6 and TRBJ1-1, with TRBD1 matching over 7 bases. The CDR3 length is 14 residues. The ends lost 5 bases at V and 12 bases at J; junction bases unmatched: 15. Germline values: CDR1 SGHVS, CDR2 FNYEAQ. The CDR3 DNA follows: TGTGCCAGCAGCCCACTTGGACTTCAGGGGGGACCTTTCTTT. Translated: CASSPLGLQGGPFF.

This clone has only a few counts. The chain couples TRBV5-1 to TRBJ1-5; no clear D gene. Germline lookup yields CDR1 SGHRS and CDR2 YFSETQ. Trimming removed 0 bases at V and 7 bases at J, with 11 bases between. The CDR3 has 14 amino acids. CDR3 in DNA: TGCGCCAGCAGCTTGGGATCTGGCAGGCAGCCCCAGCATTTT. It specifies CASSLGSGRQPQHF.

On this clone itself: Other DNA sequences in this sample translate to the same CDR3. The J gene is TRBJ1-1, the V gene TRBV5-1; perhaps TRBD1 as D (5 bases). Trimming cost V 1 base and J 1 base, with 5 bases left between them. This CDR3 contains 13 residues. Germline lookup yields CDR1 SGHRS and CDR2 YFSETQ. CDR3 in DNA: TGCGCCAGCAGCTTGACAGGGAACACTGAAGCTTTCTTT. Amino acids: CASSLTGNTEAFF.

The rearrangement links TRBV18 to TRBJ1-3; 10 bases align to TRBD1. Germline V gives CDR1 KGHSH, CDR2 LQKENI. Unmatched junction bases numbered 15, after V lost 3 bases and J lost 4 bases. The CDR3 runs to 19 residues. The CDR3: CASSPFVPRQGAPGNTIYF. In DNA form, the CDR3 reads TGTGCCAGCTCACCCTTCGTCCCAAGACAGGGGGCGCCCGGAAACACCATATATTTT.

The rearrangement joins TRBV18 to TRBJ1-1; the D is unclear. CDR3 length: 12 residues. Deletions cut 2 bases from V and 6 bases from J, with 7 bases between. Germline V gene lookup returns CDR1 KGHSH and CDR2 LQKENI. The CDR3 loop reads CASSPRQAEAFF. CDR3 DNA: TGTGCCAGCTCACCAAGGCAGGCTGAAGCTTTCTTT.

This chain joins TRBV5-1 and TRBJ1-1, with a weak D call TRBD1 (6 bases). The CDR3 sequence is 13 residues long. The germline V gene encodes CDR1 SGHRS and CDR2 YFSETQ. Trimming removed 3 bases from V and 3 bases from J, with 9 bases in between. CDR3 loop: CASSSQGYTEAFF. In nucleotides, the CDR3 is TGCGCCAGCAGCTCGCAGGGGTACACTGAAGCTTTCTTT.

The chain carries TRBV6-1 and TRBJ2-1; D not certain. The CDR3 runs 14 residues. The V end lost 2 bases, the J end lost 8 bases, and 13 bases lay between the germline ends. CDR1 MNHNS and CDR2 SASEGT come from the germline V gene. The CDR3: CASSEPQAGHEQFF. Written as DNA, the CDR3 is TGTGCCAGCAGTGAACCCCAGGCCGGCCATGAGCAGTTCTTC.

The genes are TRBV6-1 and TRBJ2-7; TRBD1 matches 7 bases. Germline loops: CDR1 MNHNS, CDR2 SASEGT. CDR3 length: 18 residues. J gave up 1 base and V 1 base, and 13 bases lay outside the gene matches. In nucleotides, the CDR3 is TGTGCCAGCAGTGAAGAACCCTATTACGGGACAGTGTCCTACGAGCAGTACTTC. This gives the protein CASSEEPYYGTVSYEQYF.

The rearrangement uses TRBV5-1 and TRBJ2-1; 8 bases line up with TRBD1. The germline CDR1 and CDR2 sequences are SGHRS and YFSETQ. The CDR3 covers 16 residues. J was trimmed by 2 bases and V by 4 bases; bases with no gene match: 8. The DNA of the CDR3 is TGCGCCAGCAGCGCCGGACAGGGCGAACCCTACAATGAGCAGTTCTTC. It yields the protein CASSAGQGEPYNEQFF.

The chain is built from TRBV4-2 and TRBJ1-1; 7 bases map to TRBD1. V gave up 1 base and J gave up 7 bases; unmatched junction bases: 6. This CDR3 is 14 amino acids long. Germline V gene lookup returns CDR1 LGHNA and CDR2 YNFKEQ. The CDR3 loop reads CASSQGTTGIEAFF. The CDR3, as DNA: TGTGCCAGCAGCCAAGGGACGACAGGGATTGAAGCTTTCTTT.

The chain employs TRBV30 and TRBJ1-5; D possibly corresponds to TRBD1 (6 bases). Germline lookup yields CDR1 GTSNPN and CDR2 SVGIG (reference sequence). V gave up 4 bases and J gave up 2 bases, with 15 bases separating them. The CDR3 has 15 residues. The CDR3, as DNA: TGTGCCTGGACGAGGGGGGGGCCGGGCAATCAGCCCCAGCATTTT. Its translation is CAWTRGGPGNQPQHF.

This sequence joins TRBV2 and TRBJ1-2, with D possibly being TRBD1 (5 bases). The CDR3 is made up of 14 amino acids. The germline V gene has CDR1 SNHLY and CDR2 FYNNEI. Trimming took off 7 bases at V and 3 bases at J, with 15 bases between the two ends. CDR3 protein: CASNRGGWDYGYTF. The DNA for the CDR3 is TGTGCCAGCAATCGCGGGGGTTGGGACTATGGCTACACCTTC.

The chain carries TRBV7-9 and TRBJ1-1; 8 nucleotides match TRBD1. J lost 4 bases, V lost 5 bases, and 12 bases had no gene match. The CDR3 has 16 residues. Germline lookup yields CDR1 SEHNR and CDR2 FQNEAQ (reference sequence). CDR3 sequence reads: CASSQTRGLKITEAFF. The CDR3 DNA reads as TGTGCCAGCAGCCAGACCAGGGGGCTGAAGATCACTGAAGCTTTCTTT.